Each of the 21 T cell receptor beta chains below was sequenced from the same sample in a study of CD8 T cells in ankylosing spondylitis. Using its own MiXCR run on the 5' RACE reads, TCRdb lists one record per CDR3 protein. The sample includes roughly 250,000 distinct CDR3 sequences, 8% to 9.5% of them seen just once. The sequenced sample consisted of blood, either unsorted or a sorted T cell fraction (not recorded which). The origin of the receptors is a male donor with ankylosing spondylitis or in good health (not recorded which).

As to this clonotype: It may be a read error: a sequence one base away is much more abundant. The V and J genes are TRBV20-1 and TRBJ2-1; tentative D call: TRBD2 (7 bases). Germline V lookup: CDR1 DFQATT, CDR2 SNEGSKA (reference sequence). V was shortened by 0 bases and J by 9 bases, with 12 bases between the two germline ends. This CDR3 contains 13 residues. The CDR3 DNA reads as TGCAGTGCTAGAGACCCAGGGGAGGGTGAGCAGTTCTTC. Protein product: CSARDPGEGEQFF.

The table lists this clonotype with many counts. The V gene is TRBV29-1, the J gene TRBJ2-1, with 9 bases lining up with TRBD1. This CDR3 region has 16 residues. Germline CDR1 reads SQVTM; CDR2 reads ANQGSEA. J lost 7 bases, V lost 1 base, and 11 bases had no gene match. CDR3: CSVEGTLGTGWNEQFF. In DNA form, the CDR3 reads TGCAGCGTTGAAGGCACACTCGGGACAGGGTGGAATGAGCAGTTCTTC.

In this sample, this clonotype turned up many times. The V call is TRBV20-1, the J call TRBJ2-7; the match to TRBD2 covers 14 bases. Germline V gene data show CDR1 as DFQATT and CDR2 as SNEGSKA (reference sequence). The CDR3 has 13 amino acids. Trimming took 5 bases from V and 6 from J; bases not matched to a gene: 3. The CDR3 sequence is CSAWTSGRSEQYF. In DNA form, the CDR3 reads TGCAGTGCTTGGACTAGCGGGAGGAGCGAGCAGTACTTC.

This clonotype was counted many times. The chain joins TRBV20-1 to TRBJ2-3, with D perhaps assigned TRBD1 or TRBD2 (6 bases each). Germline V gives CDR1 DFQATT, CDR2 SNEGSKA (reference sequence). Trimming took off 3 bases at V and 2 bases at J, with 15 bases between the two ends. The CDR3 runs to 15 residues. CDR3: CSASTGAVVTDTQYF. DNA of the CDR3: TGCAGTGCTAGTACGGGGGCTGTCGTCACAGATACGCAGTATTTT.

The table lists this clonotype with many counts. J is TRBJ1-2 and V is TRBV5-1; no firm D call. With 0 bases removed from V and 4 bases from J, the gap between germline ends came to 10 bases. Germline V gene data show CDR1 as SGHRS and CDR2 as YFSETQ. The CDR3 is 14 residues long. This chain's CDR3 is CASSLDAPGYGYTF. The CDR3 DNA reads as TGCGCCAGCAGCTTGGATGCACCTGGCTATGGCTACACCTTC.

The rearrangement links TRBV19 to TRBJ1-5; 8 bases line up with TRBD1. The germline gives CDR1 LNHDA, CDR2 SQIVND (reference sequence). Trimming cost V 10 bases and J 7 bases; bases outside gene matches: 9. The CDR3 consists of 13 residues. The CDR3 spells CATAGGGGQPQHF. The CDR3 DNA sequence: TGTGCCACTGCAGGGGGCGGTGGACAGCCCCAGCATTTT.

Many counts were recorded for this clonotype. The V call is TRBV20-1, the J call TRBJ2-7, with 7 bases matching TRBD1. This CDR3 region has 12 residues. Germline CDR1 is DFQATT and CDR2 is SNEGSKA (reference sequence). Trimming removed 6 bases from V and 2 bases from J; junction bases left unmatched: 4. CDR3 loop: CSARGTAYEQYF. DNA for the CDR3: TGCAGTGCACGTGGGACAGCCTACGAGCAGTACTTC.

Ten or more counts support this clonotype. The chain carries TRBV2 and TRBJ1-2; D gene uncertain. V lost 9 bases to trimming and J lost 6 bases, with 14 bases between them. The length of the CDR3 is 12 residues. The germline V gene encodes CDR1 SNHLY and CDR2 FYNNEI. The CDR3 coding sequence is TGTGCCAGTTATACAGAGCAGCATGGCTACACCTTC. The encoded protein is CASYTEQHGYTF. The whole variable domain, remainder taken from reference TRBV2 and TRBJ1-2, is EPEVTQTPSHQVTQMGQEVILRCVPISNHLYFYWYRQILGQKVEFLVSFYNNEISEKSEIFDDQFSVERPDGSNFTLKIRSTKLEDSAMYFCASYTEQHGYTFGSGTRLTVV.

There are many counts of this clonotype. V gene TRBV12-3 or TRBV12-4 combines with J gene TRBJ2-2; no definite D call. The CDR3 covers 15 residues. Trimming took 7 bases from V and 6 from J, leaving 18 bases between them. CDR3 protein: CASTLPPGLAGELFF. The CDR3 DNA sequence: TGTGCCAGCACCCTCCCTCCAGGTCTCGCCGGGGAGCTGTTTTTT.

This clonotype was detected many times. This rearrangement joins TRBV11-2 to TRBJ2-3; the D gene is possibly TRBD2 (7 bases). The CDR3 covers 18 residues. CDR1 and CDR2 (germline): SGHAT, FQNNGV. Trimming shortened V by 5 bases and J by 2 bases, and 23 bases separated the two germline ends. CDR3 in amino acids: CASSPTRIRGGYTDTQYF. The CDR3 DNA follows: TGTGCCAGCAGCCCTACCCGTATTAGGGGGGGGTACACAGATACGCAGTATTTT.

A few counts support this clonotype. The V gene is TRBV20-1, the J gene TRBJ2-5, with TRBD2 matching over 11 bases. Germline V CDR1 and CDR2: DFQATT, SNEGSKA (reference sequence). The length of the CDR3 is 15 residues. V shed 2 bases and J 2 bases; nucleotides not matched to a gene: 4. The CDR3 DNA reads TGCAGTGCTAGAACAGGGACTAGCGGACAAGAGACCCAGTACTTC. Translated: CSARTGTSGQETQYF.

The V call is TRBV19, the J call TRBJ2-3; D might be TRBD1 or TRBD2, each matching 6 bases. Germline CDR1 is LNHDA and CDR2 is SQIVND (reference sequence). The CDR3 extends over 15 amino acids. Between the trimmed V and J ends, which lost 5 bases and 6 bases, there was a span of 18 bases. The CDR3, as DNA: TGTGCCAGTAGTCTTCAGCGAGGGGGGTGGGATACGCAGTATTTT. This encodes CASSLQRGGWDTQYF.

This clonotype was observed at least ten times. The chain joins TRBV7-2 to TRBJ1-2; 9 nucleotides align to TRBD1. The CDR3 is 15 residues long. Germline V gives CDR1 SGHTA, CDR2 FQGNSA. The ends lost 5 bases at V and 4 bases at J; junction bases unmatched: 8. The CDR3 loop reads CASSTTGGGGYGYTF. In DNA, the CDR3 is TGTGCCAGCAGCACAACAGGGGGCGGAGGCTATGGCTACACCTTC. The variable domain in full, completed from reference TRBV7-2 and TRBJ1-2, reads GAGVSQSPSNKVTEKGKDVELRCDPISGHTALYWYRQSLGQGLEFLIYFQGNSAPDKSGLPSDRFSAERTGGSVSTLTIQRTQQEDSAVYLCASSTTGGGGYGYTFGSGTRLTVV.

As concerns this clonotype: A read error is possible here, since a much larger clone lies one base away. The CDR3 region is CCARIHVGGRGYNEQFF. In DNA form, the CDR3 reads TGCTGTGCCCGAATTCATGTTGGAGGAAGGGGATACAATGAGCAGTTCTTC. The chain uses TRBV20-1 and TRBJ2-1; TRBD1 or TRBD2 may be the D gene (5 bases each). CDR3 length: 17 residues. Germline lookup yields CDR1 DFQATT and CDR2 SNEGSKA (reference sequence).

This clonotype was observed at least ten times. This chain uses TRBV6-1 with TRBJ2-7; D is unclear. Per the germline V gene, CDR1 is MNHNS and CDR2 is SASEGT. CDR3 length equals 16 residues. The V and J ends lost 0 bases and 2 bases respectively, with 14 bases between them. The CDR3 nucleotides are TGTGCCAGCAGTGAAGCGCAAACGTTCGTAACCTACGAGCAGTACTTC. This gives the protein CASSEAQTFVTYEQYF.

This clonotype showed up many times. This chain joins TRBV6-4 and TRBJ2-3, with TRBD1 identical over 9 bases. This CDR3 spans 14 amino acids. V gave up 5 bases and J gave up 4 bases; unmatched junction bases: 4. Germline assignment: CDR1 MRHNA and CDR2 SNTAGT. The CDR3 DNA reads TGTGCCAGCAGTCAGGGACAGGGAGCAGATACGCAGTATTTT. It encodes CASSQGQGADTQYF.

The chain combines TRBV10-3 with TRBJ2-3, with 16 bases matching TRBD2. Trimming cost V 7 bases and J 6 bases; bases outside gene matches: 16. CDR3 length: 19 amino acids. Germline lookup yields CDR1 ENHRY and CDR2 SYGVKD. CDR3 sequence: CAIKRSPGTSGGAGDTQYF. CDR3 DNA sequence: TGTGCCATCAAACGAAGTCCCGGGACTAGCGGGGGGGCCGGCGATACGCAGTATTTT.

This clonotype was found many times. This sequence joins TRBV10-1 and TRBJ2-1, with D hard to call. With 3 bases removed from V and 9 bases from J, the gap between germline ends came to 15 bases. Germline CDR1 reads WNHNN; CDR2 reads SYGVQD (reference sequence). This CDR3 region has 14 residues. The CDR3 nucleotides are TGCGCCAGCAGTGACTTACCGGGCACCAGTGAGCAGTTCTTC. Encoded protein: CASSDLPGTSEQFF.

At least ten counts were recorded for this clonotype. The CDR3 here is CASSDGWGSNNEQFF. The DNA for the CDR3 is TGTGCCAGCAGTGACGGTTGGGGTAGTAACAATGAGCAGTTCTTC. The gene calls are TRBV6-4 and TRBJ2-1; D unclear. From germline, CDR1 is MRHNA and CDR2 SNTAGT. Between the trimmed V and J ends, which lost 2 bases and 5 bases, there was a span of 13 bases. The CDR3 consists of 15 residues.

This clonotype has more than one count but fewer than ten. J is TRBJ1-2 and V is TRBV7-2, with unresolved D. The CDR3 has 16 residues. Trimming removed 1 base from V and 5 bases from J, with 17 bases in between. Germline V CDR1 and CDR2: SGHTA, FQGNSA. The CDR3 sequence is CASSLVLTRMGYGYTF. CDR3 nucleotides: TGTGCCAGCAGCTTAGTCCTTACTAGGATGGGATATGGCTACACCTTC.

This clonotype was seen repeatedly, ten times or more. This chain connects TRBV20-1 to TRBJ1-2, with TRBD1 identical over 7 bases. This CDR3 has 16 residues. Per germline, CDR1 DFQATT and CDR2 SNEGSKA (reference sequence). V lost 3 bases to trimming and J lost 0 bases; unmatched junction nucleotides: 10. CDR3: CSARPLPGQTNYGYTF. CDR3 DNA: TGCAGTGCTAGGCCTCTTCCGGGACAGACTAACTATGGCTACACCTTC.